This TCR beta chain is from a study of vaccination effects on CD4 cells after COVID-19. In the ViraFEST assay, antigen-specific CD4+ clonotypes were identified by expansion after peptide-pool stimulation. Cells that had been cultured for 10 days were the source of isolated CD4+ T cells. Of the BNT162b2 and mRNA-1273 vaccines, participants received two doses of one or the other. Germline V lookup: CDR1 MGHDK, CDR2 SYGVNS. This CDR3 region has 16 residues. V dropped 6 bases and J dropped 5; count of bases not matched to a gene: 9. Repertoires were generated with immunoSEQ multiplex PCR, while TCRdb's copy carries only in-frame clones and drops some. The data show approximately 24,000 clones, roughly 80% seen once. A note on this clone: Its antigen is not known.

This sample comprised CD4+ T cells from PBMCs cultured with HCoV-NL63 spike peptides, obtained after COVID-19 vaccination. The TCR comes from a human donor who received a COVID-19 vaccine. The rearrangement links TRBV25-1 to TRBJ2-7, with 14 bases that match TRBD2. CDR3 DNA: TGTGCCAGCAGCCCTCCGGGACTAGCGGGAGACAACGAGCAGTACTTC. This gives the protein CASSPPGLAGDNEQYF.